This T cell receptor beta chain is drawn from a study of T cell changes during pregnancy in multiple sclerosis. Clones were read by immunoSEQ multiplex PCR, and TCRdb kept only the in-frame ones, dropping some. Of 40,000 to 50,000 clones in the sample, almost 95% were seen once. CDR3 length: 16 amino acids. The J segment lost 6 bases and the V segment lost 2 bases, leaving 8 bases of the junction unmatched. The germline V gene encodes CDR1 MDHEN and CDR2 SYDVKM. J is TRBJ1-4 and V is TRBV28; 8 bases agree with TRBD1. The starting material was CD8+ T cells from peripheral blood mononuclear cells, obtained in the third trimester of pregnancy. This sequence was found in a female donor with multiple sclerosis, enrolled in a pregnancy study. The DNA for the CDR3 is TGTGCCAGCAGTTTAGTAATCGGACAGGGTCATGAAAAACTGTTTTTT. Its protein is CASSLVIGQGHEKLFF.